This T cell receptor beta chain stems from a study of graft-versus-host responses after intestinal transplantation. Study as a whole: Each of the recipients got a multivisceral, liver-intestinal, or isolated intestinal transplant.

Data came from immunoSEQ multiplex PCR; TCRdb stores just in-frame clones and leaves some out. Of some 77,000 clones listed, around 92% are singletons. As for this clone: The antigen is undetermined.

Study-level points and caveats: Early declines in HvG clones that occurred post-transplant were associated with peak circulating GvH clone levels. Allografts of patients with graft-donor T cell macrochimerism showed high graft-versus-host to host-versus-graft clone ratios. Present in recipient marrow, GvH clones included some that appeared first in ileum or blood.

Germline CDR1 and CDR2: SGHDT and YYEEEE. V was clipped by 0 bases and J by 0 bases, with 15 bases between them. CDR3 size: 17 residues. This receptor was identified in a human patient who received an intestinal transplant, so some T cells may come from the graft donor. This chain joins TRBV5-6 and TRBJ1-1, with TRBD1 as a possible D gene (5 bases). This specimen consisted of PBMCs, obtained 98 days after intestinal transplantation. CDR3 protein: CASSLGVQGILNTEAFF. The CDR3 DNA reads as TGTGCCAGCAGCTTGGGGGTTCAGGGAATATTGAACACTGAAGCTTTCTTT.